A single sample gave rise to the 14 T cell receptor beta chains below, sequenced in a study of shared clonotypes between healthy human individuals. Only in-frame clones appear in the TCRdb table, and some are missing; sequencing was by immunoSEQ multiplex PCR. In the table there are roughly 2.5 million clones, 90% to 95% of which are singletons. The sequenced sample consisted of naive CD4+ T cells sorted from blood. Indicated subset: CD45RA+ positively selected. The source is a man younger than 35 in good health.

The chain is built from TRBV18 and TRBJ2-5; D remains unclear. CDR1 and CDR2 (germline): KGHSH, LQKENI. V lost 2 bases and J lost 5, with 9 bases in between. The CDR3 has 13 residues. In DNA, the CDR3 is TGTGCCAGCTCACCAATAACTTCGGAGACCCAGTACTTC. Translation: CASSPITSETQYF.

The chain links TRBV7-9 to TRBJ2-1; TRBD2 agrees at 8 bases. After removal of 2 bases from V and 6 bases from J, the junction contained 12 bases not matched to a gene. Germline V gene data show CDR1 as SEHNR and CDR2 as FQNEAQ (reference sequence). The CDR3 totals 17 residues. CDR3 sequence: CASSLSSAGGLPNEQFF. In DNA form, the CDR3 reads TGTGCCAGCAGCTTATCCAGTGCGGGAGGCCTCCCCAATGAGCAGTTCTTC.

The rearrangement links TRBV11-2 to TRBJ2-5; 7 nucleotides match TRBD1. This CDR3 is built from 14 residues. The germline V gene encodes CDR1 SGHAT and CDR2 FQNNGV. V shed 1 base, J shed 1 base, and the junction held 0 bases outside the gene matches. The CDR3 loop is CASSLAGGQETQYF. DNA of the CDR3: TGTGCCAGCAGCTTAGCAGGGGGCCAAGAGACCCAGTACTTC.

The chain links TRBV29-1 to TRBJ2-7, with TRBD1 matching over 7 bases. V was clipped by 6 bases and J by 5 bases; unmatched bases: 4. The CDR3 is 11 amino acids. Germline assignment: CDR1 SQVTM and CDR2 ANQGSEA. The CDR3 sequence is CSVGTDHEQYF. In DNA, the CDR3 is TGCAGCGTGGGGACAGACCACGAGCAGTACTTC.

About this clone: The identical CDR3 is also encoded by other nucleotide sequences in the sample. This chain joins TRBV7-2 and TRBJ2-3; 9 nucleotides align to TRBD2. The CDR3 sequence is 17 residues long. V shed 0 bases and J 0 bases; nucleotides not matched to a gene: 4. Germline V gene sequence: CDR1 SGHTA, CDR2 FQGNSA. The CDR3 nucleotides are TGTGCCAGCAGCTTAGCAGGTACTAGCGGGAGCACAGATACGCAGTATTTT. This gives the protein CASSLAGTSGSTDTQYF.

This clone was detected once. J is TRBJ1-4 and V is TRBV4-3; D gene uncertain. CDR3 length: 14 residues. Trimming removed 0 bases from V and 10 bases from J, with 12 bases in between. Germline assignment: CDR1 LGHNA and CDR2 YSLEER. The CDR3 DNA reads TGCGCCAGCAGCCAAGATATGGGGATCGGAAAACTGTTTTTT. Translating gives CASSQDMGIGKLFF.

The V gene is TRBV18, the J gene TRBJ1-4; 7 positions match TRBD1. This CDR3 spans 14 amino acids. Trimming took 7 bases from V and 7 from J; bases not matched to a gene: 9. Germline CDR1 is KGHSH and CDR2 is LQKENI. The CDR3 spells CASYPGQTSEKLFF. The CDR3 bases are TGTGCCAGCTATCCGGGACAGACCTCTGAAAAACTGTTTTTT.

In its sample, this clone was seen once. The CDR3 nucleotides are TGTGCCAGCAGCTTGGTAGCGGGGACGAACACCGGGGAGCTGTTTTTT. This sequence encodes CASSLVAGTNTGELFF. The chain uses TRBV7-3 and TRBJ2-2, with 8 positions matching TRBD2. Trimming at V came to 3 bases and at J to 0 bases, leaving 3 bases not matched to a gene. The CDR3 is made up of 16 amino acids. The germline gives CDR1 SGHTA, CDR2 FQGTGA.

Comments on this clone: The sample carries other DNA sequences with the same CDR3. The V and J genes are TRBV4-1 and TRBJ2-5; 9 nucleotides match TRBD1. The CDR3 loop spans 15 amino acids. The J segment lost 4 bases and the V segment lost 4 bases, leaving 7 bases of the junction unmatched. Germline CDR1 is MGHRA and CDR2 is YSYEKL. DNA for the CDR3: TGCGCCAGCAGCCCCCGACAGGGGGTGGGAGAGACCCAGTACTTC. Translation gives CASSPRQGVGETQYF.

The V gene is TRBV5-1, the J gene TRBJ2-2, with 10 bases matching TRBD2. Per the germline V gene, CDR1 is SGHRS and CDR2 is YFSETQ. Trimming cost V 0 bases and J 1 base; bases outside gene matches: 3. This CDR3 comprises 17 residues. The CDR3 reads CASSLARLAGNTGELFF. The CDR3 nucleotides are TGCGCCAGCAGCTTGGCACGACTAGCGGGGAACACCGGGGAGCTGTTTTTT.

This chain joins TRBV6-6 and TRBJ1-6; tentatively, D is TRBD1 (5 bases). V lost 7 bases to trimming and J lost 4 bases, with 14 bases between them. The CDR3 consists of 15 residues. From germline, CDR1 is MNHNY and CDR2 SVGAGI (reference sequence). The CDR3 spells CASNLLGGYNSPLHF. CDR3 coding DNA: TGTGCCAGCAACCTCCTCGGGGGATATAATTCACCCCTCCACTTT.

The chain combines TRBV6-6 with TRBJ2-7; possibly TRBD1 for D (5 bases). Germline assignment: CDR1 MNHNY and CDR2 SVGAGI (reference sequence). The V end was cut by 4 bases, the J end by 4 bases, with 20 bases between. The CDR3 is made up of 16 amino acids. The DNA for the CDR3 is TGTGCCAGCAGTTTTCCACCGACAGAATTTTATTACGAGCAGTACTTC. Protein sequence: CASSFPPTEFYYEQYF.

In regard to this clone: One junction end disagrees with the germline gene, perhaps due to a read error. In DNA, the CDR3 is TGTGCCAGTACCTTTGCCCTCTTC. It codes for CASTFALF. This rearrangement joins TRBV6-6 to TRBJ2-1; D is unclear. The CDR3 has 8 residues. Germline CDR1 reads MNHNY; CDR2 reads SVGAGI (reference sequence).

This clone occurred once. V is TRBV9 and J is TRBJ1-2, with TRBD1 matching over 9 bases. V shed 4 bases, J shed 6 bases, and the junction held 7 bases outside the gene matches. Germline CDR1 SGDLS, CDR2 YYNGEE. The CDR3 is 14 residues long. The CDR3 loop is CASSTWDRENGYTF. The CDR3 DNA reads TGTGCCAGCAGCACTTGGGACAGGGAGAATGGCTACACCTTC.